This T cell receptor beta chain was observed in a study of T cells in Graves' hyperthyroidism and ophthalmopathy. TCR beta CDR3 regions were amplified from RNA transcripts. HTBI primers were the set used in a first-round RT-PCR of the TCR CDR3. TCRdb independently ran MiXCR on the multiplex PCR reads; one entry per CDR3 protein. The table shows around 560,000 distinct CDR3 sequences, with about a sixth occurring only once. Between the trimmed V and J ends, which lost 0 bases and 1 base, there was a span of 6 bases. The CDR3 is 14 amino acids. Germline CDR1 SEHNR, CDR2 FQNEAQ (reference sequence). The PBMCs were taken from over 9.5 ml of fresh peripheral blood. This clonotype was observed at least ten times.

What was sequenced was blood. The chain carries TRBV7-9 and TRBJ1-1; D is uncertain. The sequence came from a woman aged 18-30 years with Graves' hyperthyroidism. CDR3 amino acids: CASSLAIRNTEAFF. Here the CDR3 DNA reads TGTGCCAGCAGCTTAGCTATCAGGAACACTGAAGCTTTCTTT.